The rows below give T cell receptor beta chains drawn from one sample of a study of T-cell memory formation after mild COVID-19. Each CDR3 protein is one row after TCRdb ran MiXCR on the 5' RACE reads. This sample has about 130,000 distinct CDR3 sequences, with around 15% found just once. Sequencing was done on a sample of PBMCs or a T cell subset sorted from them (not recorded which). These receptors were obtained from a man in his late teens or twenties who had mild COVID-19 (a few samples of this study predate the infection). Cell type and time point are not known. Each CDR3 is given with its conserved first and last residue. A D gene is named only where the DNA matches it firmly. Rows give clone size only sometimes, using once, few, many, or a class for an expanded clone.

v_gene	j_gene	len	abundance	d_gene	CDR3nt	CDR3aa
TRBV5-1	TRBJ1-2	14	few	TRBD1	TGCGCCAGCAGCTTTGGACAGGCGGGCTATGGCTACACCTTC	CASSFGQAGYGYTF
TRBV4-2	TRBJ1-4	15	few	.	TGTGCCAGCAGCCAAGAAAAGGGCCCTGTGGGGGAACTGTTTTTT	CASSQEKGPVGELFF
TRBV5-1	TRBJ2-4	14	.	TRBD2	TGCGCCAGCAGCGCTACTAGCGGGGGAAACATTCAGTACTTC	CASSATSGGNIQYF
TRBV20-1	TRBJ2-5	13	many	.	TGCAGTGCTAGACAGGATGACCAAGAGACCCAGTACTTC	CSARQDDQETQYF
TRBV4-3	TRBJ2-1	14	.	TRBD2	TGCGCCAGCAGCCTGGGACTAGCGGGGGGGTCGAAGTTCTTC	CASSLGLAGGSKFF
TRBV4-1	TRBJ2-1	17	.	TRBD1	TGCGCCAGCAGCCCAGGGCCTGGGACAGGGAGGGCCAATGAGCAGTTCTTC	CASSPGPGTGRANEQFF
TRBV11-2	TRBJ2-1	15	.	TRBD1	TGTGCCAGCAGCTCCGGGACAGGGGTATTGAATGAGCAGTTCTTC	CASSSGTGVLNEQFF
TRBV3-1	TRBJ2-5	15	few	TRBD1	TGTGCCAGCAGCCAAATGACAGGGGGACAAGAGACCCAGTACTTC	CASSQMTGGQETQYF
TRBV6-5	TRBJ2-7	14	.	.	TGTGCCAGCAGCCTGAACGGCGGATCCTACGAGCAGTACTTC	CASSLNGGSYEQYF
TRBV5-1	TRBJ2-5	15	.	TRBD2	TGCGCCAGCAGCTTGGAAACTAGCGGGGTGGAGACCCAGTACTTC	CASSLETSGVETQYF
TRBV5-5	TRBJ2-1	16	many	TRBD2	TGTGCCAGCAGCCTGACTAGCGGGGGATACTACAATGAGCAGTTCTTC	CASSLTSGGYYNEQFF
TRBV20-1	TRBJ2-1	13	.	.	TGCAGTGCTCCAAGGACAGCCCACAATGAGCAGTTCTTC	CSAPRTAHNEQFF
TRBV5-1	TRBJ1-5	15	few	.	TGCGCCAGCAGCTTGGTGGGGGCCTCCAATCAGCCCCAGCATTTT	CASSLVGASNQPQHF
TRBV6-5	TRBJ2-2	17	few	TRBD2	TGTGCCAGCAGTCCTCGCCGACTAGCGGGGAACACCGGGGAGCTGTTTTTT	CASSPRRLAGNTGELFF
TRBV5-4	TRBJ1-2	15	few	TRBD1	TGTGCCAGCAGCCTGGACGGACAGGGGGCGCGTGGCTACACCTTC	CASSLDGQGARGYTF
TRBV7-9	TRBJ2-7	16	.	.	TGTGCCAGCAGCCCAAGGGGTGGGGCCAAACCCTACGAGCAGTACTTC	CASSPRGGAKPYEQYF
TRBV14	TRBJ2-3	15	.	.	TGTGCCAGCAGCCAAGATGTGGCTGGGGCAGATACGCAGTATTTT	CASSQDVAGADTQYF
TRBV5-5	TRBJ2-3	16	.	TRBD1	TGTGCCAGCAGCTTGAGCGGACAGGGCGGCACAGATACGCAGTATTTT	CASSLSGQGGTDTQYF
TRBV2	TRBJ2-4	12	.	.	TGTGCCAGCGGGTACGCCAAAAACATTCAGTACTTC	CASGYAKNIQYF
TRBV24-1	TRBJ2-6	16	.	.	TGTGCCACCATACGGGGTCCTCGCTCTGGGGCCAACGTCCTGACTTTC	CATIRGPRSGANVLTF
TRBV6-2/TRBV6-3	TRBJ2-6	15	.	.	TGTGCCAGCAGTTCTCGGGCTTCCGGGGCCAACGTCCTGACTTTC	CASSSRASGANVLTF
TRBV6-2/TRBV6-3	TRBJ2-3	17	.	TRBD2	TGTGCCAGCAGCTTGGATCGGTTAGCGGGAAGCACAGATACGCAGTATTTT	CASSLDRLAGSTDTQYF
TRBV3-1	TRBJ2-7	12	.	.	TGTGCCAGCAGCCTACAGGGCGTCGAGCAGTACTTC	CASSLQGVEQYF
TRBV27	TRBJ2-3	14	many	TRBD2	TGTGCCAGCAGTAACGGGGGGGAGACAGATACGCAGTATTTT	CASSNGGETDTQYF
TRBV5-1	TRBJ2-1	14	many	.	TGCGCCAGCAGCTTGGAGGGTCGGCACAATGAGCAGTTCTTC	CASSLEGRHNEQFF
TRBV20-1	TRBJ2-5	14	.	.	TGCAGTGCAAACCCGGGACTCACTGGGGAGACCCAGTACTTC	CSANPGLTGETQYF
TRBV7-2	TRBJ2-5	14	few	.	TGTGCCAGCAGCGGTCACCTAGTACGAGAGACCCAGTACTTC	CASSGHLVRETQYF
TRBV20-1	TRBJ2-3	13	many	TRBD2	TGCAGTGCGAAACTAGCGGGGCGGGATACGCAGTATTTT	CSAKLAGRDTQYF
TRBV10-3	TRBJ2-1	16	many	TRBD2	TGTGCCATCAGTGATATGGCGGGGGGGACCTACAATGAGCAGTTCTTC	CAISDMAGGTYNEQFF
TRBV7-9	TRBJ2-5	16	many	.	TGTGCCAGCAGATTCACAGGTCCGAGGGTGCAAGAGACCCAGTACTTC	CASRFTGPRVQETQYF
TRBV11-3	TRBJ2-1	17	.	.	TGTGCCAGCAGCGTAGAGCTTGGGATCAGCTCCTACAATGAGCAGTTCTTC	CASSVELGISSYNEQFF
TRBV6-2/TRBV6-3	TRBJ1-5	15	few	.	TGTGCCAGCACCTACAACAGCGATAGCAATCAGCCCCAGCATTTT	CASTYNSDSNQPQHF
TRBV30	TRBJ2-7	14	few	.	TGTGCCTGGAGTCCCGACAGGCGCACCTACGAGCAGTACTTC	CAWSPDRRTYEQYF
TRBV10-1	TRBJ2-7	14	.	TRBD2	TGCGCCAGCAGTCCTCTAGCGGGGGCCTACGAGCAGTACTTC	CASSPLAGAYEQYF
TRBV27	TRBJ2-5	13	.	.	TGTGCCAGCACCACCTTCGGGGTGGAGACCCAGTACTTC	CASTTFGVETQYF
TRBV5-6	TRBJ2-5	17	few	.	TGTGCCAGCAGCGCGGTCAAGGCATGGTCCTGGGAGGAGACCCAGTACTTC	CASSAVKAWSWEETQYF
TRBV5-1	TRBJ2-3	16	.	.	TGCGCCAGCAGCCAAAGCATAGCGGACAGCACAGATACGCAGTATTTT	CASSQSIADSTDTQYF
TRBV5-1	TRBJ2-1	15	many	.	TGCGCCAGCAGCTTGTTAGGGGGCTCCTACAATGAGCAGTTCTTC	CASSLLGGSYNEQFF
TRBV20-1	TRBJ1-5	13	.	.	TGCAGTGCTAGAGACTTTGCGGGAGGCCTTCAGCATTTT	CSARDFAGGLQHF
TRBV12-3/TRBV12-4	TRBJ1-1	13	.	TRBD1	TGTGCCAGCAGTTTAGTAGGGGGCAGTAAAGCTTTCTTT	CASSLVGGSKAFF
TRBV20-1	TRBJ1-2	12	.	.	TGCAGTGCGCACCAGGGGACCTATGGCTACACCTTC	CSAHQGTYGYTF
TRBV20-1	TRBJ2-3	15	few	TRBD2	TGCAGTGCTATCGGACTAGCGGGGGCTCCAGATACGCAGTATTTT	CSAIGLAGAPDTQYF
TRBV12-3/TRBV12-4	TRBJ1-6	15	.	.	TGTGCCAGCAGTTTCGGCAGCTCCTATAATTCACCCCTCCACTTT	CASSFGSSYNSPLHF
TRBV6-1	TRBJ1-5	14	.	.	TGTGCCAGCAGGGCTGGTTATAGCAATCAGCCCCAGCATTTT	CASRAGYSNQPQHF
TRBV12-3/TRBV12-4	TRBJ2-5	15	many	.	TGTGCCAGCAGCACTACGAGGGGGGGTTCTTGGGCCCAGTACTTC	CASSTTRGGSWAQYF
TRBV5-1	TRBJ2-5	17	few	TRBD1	TGCGCCAGCAGCCCCCCATTGCAGGGGGTCCTCCAAGAGACCCAGTACTTC	CASSPPLQGVLQETQYF
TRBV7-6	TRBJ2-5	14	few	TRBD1	TGTGCCAGCAGCCGTACAGGGGCGGTCGGGACCCAGTACTTC	CASSRTGAVGTQYF
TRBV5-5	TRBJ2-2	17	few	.	TGTGCCAGCAGCTTGGACGGATGGGGGGCGAGGACCGGGGAGCTGTTTTTT	CASSLDGWGARTGELFF
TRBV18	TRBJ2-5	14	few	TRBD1	TGTGCCAGCTCACCACCGGGACAGAAAGAGACCCAGTACTTC	CASSPPGQKETQYF
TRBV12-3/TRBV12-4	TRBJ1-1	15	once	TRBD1	TGTGCCAGCAGGACAGAACAGGGGCGGAACACTGAAGCTTTCTTT	CASRTEQGRNTEAFF
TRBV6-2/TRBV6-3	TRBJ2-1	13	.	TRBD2	TGTGCCAGCAGTTATGAAGGTGGGACTAGCATATACTTC	CASSYEGGTSIYF
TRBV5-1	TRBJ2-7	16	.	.	TGCGCCAGCAGCTTGACAACCGGTGGCCAGCTCTACGAGCAGTACTTC	CASSLTTGGQLYEQYF
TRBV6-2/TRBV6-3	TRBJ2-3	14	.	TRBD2	TGTGCCAGCCTCCTACGGCGGGGGGAGGATACGCAGTATTTT	CASLLRRGEDTQYF